This T cell receptor (beta chain) comes out of a study of OX40 agonist ivuxolimab in advanced cancers. General study results and limits: The CD4+ and CD8+ T cells in the blood had expanded clonally by week 6 at 0.1 to 3.0 mg/kg.

Germline lookup yields CDR1 GTSNPN and CDR2 SVGIG (reference sequence). There are 14 residues in the CDR3. The V gene end was trimmed by 3 bases and the J gene end by 5 bases; junction bases not matched to a gene: 5. Using immunoSEQ multiplex PCR, the repertoire was profiled, and TCRdb retains in-frame clones only, with some absent. The repertoire holds around 64,000 clones, with 75% to 90% as singletons. With regard to this clone: Its antigen remains unknown.

J is TRBJ2-5 and V is TRBV30; 11 positions agree with TRBD2. The sample here was CD4+ or CD8+ T cells sorted from blood, taken in a trial of the OX40 agonist ivuxolimab. The receptor comes from an adult with an advanced solid tumor such as melanoma, head and neck, liver or kidney cancer. Written as DNA, the CDR3 is TGTGCCTGGAGCCTGACTAGCGGGGTGGAGACCCAGTACTTC. This translates into CAWSLTSGVETQYF.